The T cell receptor (beta chain) under discussion was sequenced for a study of blood T cells in healthy people across ages. A J-beta primer mix and a sample-barcoded 5' primer were used in a second PCR of roughly 7 to 12 cycles. TCRdb reanalysed the 5' RACE reads using MiXCR and keeps one entry per CDR3 protein. Among about 1.5 million distinct CDR3 sequences listed, roughly 43% were seen once. Comments on this clonotype: A read error may produce the germline difference seen at one junction end.

This CDR3 is 14 amino acids long. CDR1 SGHTA and CDR2 FQGNSA come from the germline V gene. This receptor was identified in a woman aged 18-29 years in good health. The J gene is TRBJ2-7, the V gene TRBV7-2; 7 bases fit TRBD1. Sequenced: blood. CDR3 region: CAGSLQGGPYEQYF. The DNA of the CDR3 is TGTGCCGGCAGCCTTCAAGGGGGCCCCTACGAGCAGTACTTC.